A single sample gave rise to the 9 T cell receptor beta chains below, sequenced in a study of blood T cell repertoires in COVID-19. Generated by immunoSEQ multiplex PCR, the TCRdb table keeps only in-frame clones and is missing some. The sample consists of approximately 300,000 clones, around 85% of them appearing once. The specimen was PBMCs or T cells enriched from blood (not recorded which). These TCRs come from a woman younger than 45 who had been exposed to COVID-19.

The rearrangement uses TRBV12-3 or TRBV12-4 and TRBJ1-4; 7 positions agree with TRBD1. CDR3 length: 13 residues. J was trimmed by 8 bases and V by 7 bases; bases with no gene match: 7. The CDR3 DNA follows: TGTGCCAGCACCTACCCACAGGGGGAAAAACTGTTTTTT. It specifies CASTYPQGEKLFF.

The chain uses TRBV5-1 and TRBJ1-2, with a tentative D call TRBD1 (6 bases). V was pared by 3 bases and J by 5 bases, with 20 bases between. The CDR3 contains 16 residues. Germline CDR1 is SGHRS and CDR2 is YFSETQ. The CDR3 region has the DNA TGCGCCAGCAGCTCGGCCCGGGACACGCTCTTTTATGGCTACACCTTC. Protein product: CASSSARDTLFYGYTF.

The chain employs TRBV7-2 and TRBJ1-1; no firm D call. Per germline, CDR1 SGHTA and CDR2 FQGNSA. The CDR3 runs to 14 residues. The V gene lost 1 base and the J gene lost 5 bases, with 11 bases spanning the gap. The chain's CDR3 is CASSLERVGTEAFF. CDR3 in DNA: TGTGCCAGCAGCTTAGAGAGGGTAGGGACTGAAGCTTTCTTT.

The chain recombines TRBV7-8 with TRBJ2-7, with D possibly matching TRBD1 (6 bases). The V gene's germline CDR1 is SGHVS and CDR2 FQNEAQ. Trimming cost V 1 base and J 3 bases, with 13 bases left between them. The CDR3 sequence is 15 residues long. The CDR3, as DNA: TGTGCCAGCAGCTTAGGTGGACAGCCTTACTACGAGCAGTACTTC. This translates into CASSLGGQPYYEQYF.

This clone was recorded a few times. This sequence may be a read error, since a much larger clone differs from it by one base. The chain links TRBV12-3 or TRBV12-4 to TRBJ1-5; tentatively, D is TRBD1 (5 bases). V dropped 3 bases and J dropped 2 bases, with 5 bases sitting between them. The CDR3 has 13 residues. The CDR3 DNA follows: TGTGCCAGCAGTTTCAGGGGCAATCAGCCCCAGCATTTT. It specifies CASSFRGNQPQHF.

The chain combines TRBV19 with TRBJ2-2, with D unclear. The germline V gene has CDR1 LNHDA and CDR2 SQIVND (reference sequence). Trimming shortened V by 8 bases and J by 6 bases, and 13 bases separated the two germline ends. The CDR3 is 13 amino acids. This CDR3 reads CASASFIAGELFF. DNA for the CDR3: TGTGCCAGTGCTAGTTTTATCGCCGGGGAGCTGTTTTTT.

As DNA, the CDR3 is TGCGCCAGCAGCCCGGACAGGGGTGAGCAGTACTTC. This encodes CASSPDRGEQYF. The chain links TRBV4-1 to TRBJ2-7, with 9 positions matching TRBD1. Trimming took 4 bases from V and 7 from J; bases not matched to a gene: 2. Germline V gene sequence: CDR1 MGHRA, CDR2 YSYEKL. The CDR3 sequence is 12 residues long.

The rearrangement joins TRBV12-3 or TRBV12-4 to TRBJ1-5; D unclear. The V end lost 3 bases, the J end lost 7 bases, and 4 bases lay between the germline ends. The CDR3 has 11 amino acids. The CDR3 reads CASSLGQPQHF. Here the CDR3 DNA reads TGTGCCAGCAGTTTGGGCCAGCCCCAGCATTTT.

The rearrangement uses TRBV5-4 and TRBJ1-6; TRBD1 might be the D (6 bases). The CDR3 runs to 16 residues. Trimming took 4 bases from V and 9 from J, leaving 20 bases between them. From germline, CDR1 is SGHNT and CDR2 YYREEE (reference sequence). CDR3 residues: CASSPGQTTALSPLHF. The CDR3 coding sequence is TGTGCCAGCAGCCCCGGACAGACTACAGCCCTTTCACCCCTCCACTTT.